The 22 T cell receptor beta chains reported below all come from one sample, sequenced in a study of shared clonotypes between healthy human individuals. This table comes from immunoSEQ multiplex PCR, and its TCRdb copy is limited to in-frame clones, with some not included. The table has 800,000 or so clones, about 96% seen once. Naive CD8 cells lacked CD45RO and underwent positive selection for CCR7, leaving out terminally differentiated effector memory CD45RA+ cells. Sequenced: naive CD8+ T cells sorted from blood. The source of these receptors is a man aged 25-45 years in good health.

The chain links TRBV7-9 to TRBJ2-7, with TRBD1 matching 9 bases. With V trimmed by 3 bases and J by 5 bases, 8 bases remained unmatched. The CDR3 runs to 15 residues. The germline V gene encodes CDR1 SEHNR and CDR2 FQNEAQ (reference sequence). Here the CDR3 reads CASSFPGQGMDEQYF. CDR3 nucleotide sequence: TGTGCCAGCAGCTTCCCGGGACAGGGAATGGACGAGCAGTACTTC.

This chain joins TRBV6-6 and TRBJ2-1; D possibly matches TRBD1 or TRBD2 (5 bases each). Trimming cost V 0 bases and J 5 bases, with 14 bases left between them. Germline V gives CDR1 MNHNY, CDR2 SVGAGI (reference sequence). This CDR3 has 16 amino acids. CDR3 DNA: TGTGCCAGCAGTTACTCGATGGGGGAGAGGGACAATGAGCAGTTCTTC. Amino acid sequence: CASSYSMGERDNEQFF.

This chain links TRBV11-1 with TRBJ2-1; D may be TRBD1 (6 bases). Germline V lookup: CDR1 SGHAT, CDR2 FQDESV (reference sequence). The CDR3 is made up of 18 amino acids. V lost 7 bases and J 7 bases, leaving 29 bases between the germline ends. The CDR3 sequence: CASTQGLALPITTNEQFF. The CDR3 coding sequence is TGTGCCAGCACCCAGGGGCTAGCCCTACCCATCACGACGAATGAGCAGTTCTTC.

V gene TRBV6-5 combines with J gene TRBJ2-1; possibly TRBD1 or TRBD2 for D (5 bases each). Trimming took 2 bases from V and 8 from J, leaving 7 bases between them. From germline, CDR1 is MNHEY and CDR2 SVGAGI. The CDR3 consists of 12 residues. For the CDR3, the DNA is TGTGCCAGCAGTTACCTGGGGGATGAGCAGTTCTTC. As protein: CASSYLGDEQFF.

This sequence joins TRBV7-2 and TRBJ2-5; TRBD2 is a possible D gene (6 bases). The V end was cut by 1 base, the J end by 4 bases, with 13 bases between. In germline, CDR1 is SGHTA, CDR2 FQGNSA. This CDR3 has 15 residues. The CDR3 loop is CASSLEPGSLETQYF. The CDR3 DNA follows: TGTGCCAGCAGCTTAGAACCCGGGAGCTTAGAGACCCAGTACTTC.

V is TRBV9 and J is TRBJ2-6; no clear D. Germline CDR1 SGDLS, CDR2 YYNGEE. The CDR3 is 15 amino acids. V was cut by 0 bases and J by 0 bases, with 4 bases left in between. The CDR3 spells CASSVVSSGANVLTF. DNA for the CDR3: TGTGCCAGCAGCGTAGTAAGCTCTGGGGCCAACGTCCTGACTTTC.

The chain employs TRBV29-1 and TRBJ1-1; a possible D gene is TRBD1 (6 bases). Germline-derived CDR1 and CDR2 are SQVTM and ANQGSEA. The germline V and J ends were trimmed by 6 bases and 1 base, with 12 bases remaining between them. The CDR3 spans 13 residues. The CDR3 nucleotides read TGCAGCGTCCCGGGGGGGGCGAACACTGAAGCTTTCTTT. The encoded protein is CSVPGGANTEAFF.

This sequence joins TRBV7-9 and TRBJ2-3; D gene uncertain. The ends were cut back, 4 bases at V and 4 bases at J, with 9 bases in the middle. CDR1 SEHNR and CDR2 FQNEAQ come from the germline V gene (reference sequence). There are 13 residues in the CDR3. Written as DNA, the CDR3 is TGTGCCAGCAGCTCGATGAGCGCAGATACGCAGTATTTT. It translates to CASSSMSADTQYF.

The CDR3 region is CASSIEWQGSSYEQYF. The CDR3 DNA sequence: TGTGCCAGTAGTATAGAGTGGCAGGGGAGCTCCTACGAGCAGTACTTC. This sequence joins TRBV19 and TRBJ2-7; D is perhaps TRBD1 (6 bases). Germline CDR1 and CDR2: LNHDA and SQIVND (reference sequence). The CDR3 sequence is 16 residues long. Deletions cut 0 bases from V and 0 bases from J, with 12 bases between.

The chain links TRBV27 to TRBJ2-7, with 7 positions matching TRBD1. J lost 5 bases, V lost 10 bases, and 17 bases had no gene match. The germline V gene has CDR1 MNHEY and CDR2 SMNVEV (reference sequence). This CDR3 is built from 15 residues. CDR3 sequence reads: CATTTSTGLAHEQYF. Written as DNA, the CDR3 is TGTGCCACCACGACCTCGACAGGGTTGGCCCACGAGCAGTACTTC.

This chain links TRBV11-2 with TRBJ2-7, with TRBD2 identical over 16 bases. The CDR3 runs 15 residues. V shed 5 bases and J 11 bases; nucleotides not matched to a gene: 9. Germline CDR1 SGHAT, CDR2 FQNNGV. The CDR3 DNA is TGTGCCAGCAGCCAGGGACTAGCGGGAGGGGTAGTTAAGTACTTC. Its translation is CASSQGLAGGVVKYF.

This chain joins TRBV5-6 and TRBJ1-4; TRBD1 matches at 10 bases. This CDR3 is built from 14 residues. Unmatched junction bases numbered 8, after V lost 3 bases and J lost 12 bases. From germline, CDR1 is SGHDT and CDR2 YYEEEE. The CDR3 spells CASSYGTGVEQLFF. The CDR3 DNA follows: TGTGCCAGCAGCTACGGGACAGGGGTAGAACAACTGTTTTTT. Full variable domain (rest looked up from reference TRBV5-6 and TRBJ1-4): DAGVTQSPTHLIKTRGQQVTLRCSPKSGHDTVSWYQQALGQGPQFIFQYYEEEERQRGNFPDRFSGHQFPNYSSELNVNALLLGDSALYLCASSYGTGVEQLFFGSGTQLSVL.

This chain connects TRBV4-1 to TRBJ2-7; D not certain. Trimming took off 0 bases at V and 2 bases at J, with 11 bases between the two ends. The germline gives CDR1 MGHRA, CDR2 YSYEKL. The CDR3 contains 15 residues. The CDR3 loop reads CASSQETAQAYEQYF. CDR3 nucleotide sequence: TGCGCCAGCAGCCAAGAAACAGCTCAAGCCTACGAGCAGTACTTC.

This clone was observed a single time. The chain employs TRBV7-6 and TRBJ2-5; possibly TRBD2 for D (5 bases). This CDR3 spans 13 amino acids. V was clipped by 6 bases and J by 5 bases, with 13 bases between them. The germline V gene encodes CDR1 SGHVS and CDR2 FNYEAQ. CDR3 DNA: TGTGCCAGCAGGGACGGGATCGGGGAGACCCAGTACTTC. The encoded protein is CASRDGIGETQYF.

The V call is TRBV9, the J call TRBJ2-5; D unresolved. Trimming removed 0 bases at V and 2 bases at J, with 5 bases between. The germline V gene has CDR1 SGDLS and CDR2 YYNGEE. This CDR3 comprises 13 residues. The CDR3 nucleotides read TGTGCCAGCAGCGTAGGACATCAAGAGACCCAGTACTTC. The encoded protein is CASSVGHQETQYF.

J is TRBJ2-1 and V is TRBV25-1; D remains unclear. Trimming removed 0 bases from V and 8 bases from J, with 14 bases in between. Germline V gene sequence: CDR1 MGHDK, CDR2 SYGVNS. This CDR3 has 15 residues. This chain's CDR3 is CASSEYRIARDEQFF. The CDR3 DNA reads TGTGCCAGCAGTGAATATAGGATAGCCCGGGATGAGCAGTTCTTC.

Note on this clone: One junction end does not reproduce the germline sequence, and a read error may be involved. The chain is built from TRBV2 and TRBJ2-7, with D uncertain. This CDR3 is built from 11 residues. CDR1 and CDR2 from the germline V gene are SNHLY and FYNNEI. CDR3 sequence reads: CASSASDEQYF. CDR3 sequence (DNA): TGTGCCAGCAGTGCCTCCGACGAGCAGTACTTC.

The V and J genes are TRBV7-8 and TRBJ2-5; 11 bases align to TRBD2. The CDR3 length is 16 residues. Per germline, CDR1 SGHVS and CDR2 FQNEAQ. V shed 5 bases and J 2 bases; nucleotides not matched to a gene: 7. The CDR3 DNA is TGTGCCAGCAGCAGACTAGCGGGGTTCGAACAAGAGACCCAGTACTTC. Protein product: CASSRLAGFEQETQYF.

The chain has TRBV25-1 and TRBJ2-5; TRBD2 aligns across 10 bases. The CDR3 has 17 amino acids. J lost 5 bases, V lost 4 bases, and 13 bases had no gene match. The germline CDR1 and CDR2 sequences are MGHDK and SYGVNS. The CDR3 nucleotides read TGTGCCAGCAGTGGCCCCCCCCCAGCGGGAGGGTTGGAGACCCAGTACTTC. Encoded protein: CASSGPPPAGGLETQYF.

The gene calls are TRBV10-2 and TRBJ2-3; the match to TRBD2 covers 7 bases. CDR3 size: 15 residues. Germline CDR1 WSHSY, CDR2 SAAADI. After removal of 4 bases from V and 5 bases from J, the junction contained 9 bases not matched to a gene. CDR3 DNA sequence: TGCGCCAGCAGTGGGGGGGAGGGCCGGAGAGATACGCAGTATTTT. This sequence encodes CASSGGEGRRDTQYF.

The chain has TRBV7-9 and TRBJ1-1, with D possibly TRBD1 on 6 matching bases. With 6 bases removed from V and 6 bases from J, the gap between germline ends came to 20 bases. CDR3 size: 15 residues. Germline CDR1 reads SEHNR; CDR2 reads FQNEAQ (reference sequence). The CDR3 sequence is CASRRPGHGTSEAFF. The CDR3 nucleotides are TGTGCCAGCAGGCGTCCGGGACATGGGACTTCTGAAGCTTTCTTT.

The gene calls are TRBV27 and TRBJ2-3; a weak D match, TRBD2 (6 bases). CDR3 length: 15 amino acids. Trimming took off 3 bases at V and 1 base at J, with 11 bases between the two ends. Per germline, CDR1 MNHEY and CDR2 SMNVEV (reference sequence). The CDR3 protein is CASSFLARGTDTQYF. The CDR3 nucleotides are TGTGCCAGCAGTTTCCTAGCGCGAGGCACAGATACGCAGTATTTT.